One and the same sample provided the 27 T cell receptor beta chains below, sequenced in a study of response to subunit inactivated influenza vaccine. TCRdb passed the RT-PCR reads through MiXCR, listing each CDR3 protein once. In the table there are some 500,000 distinct CDR3 sequences, roughly 27% of which are singletons. Sequenced material: CD4+ T cells sorted from PBMCs, taken roughly 5 days after vaccination. These receptor sequences come from a man aged 50 to 59 who received an inactivated influenza vaccine.

This clonotype was detected a few times. The CDR3 is CASSRLDSSNTGELFF. The CDR3, as DNA: TGTGCCAGCAGCCGCCTCGACAGTTCGAACACCGGGGAGCTGTTTTTT. The chain links TRBV7-6 to TRBJ2-2; tentatively, D is TRBD1 (5 bases). The CDR3 has 16 residues. CDR1 and CDR2 (germline): SGHVS, FNYEAQ. Trimming took 5 bases from V and 0 from J, leaving 13 bases between them.

This chain uses TRBV7-9 with TRBJ2-7; D remains ambiguous. With 0 bases removed from V and 6 bases from J, the gap between germline ends came to 12 bases. The V gene's germline CDR1 is SEHNR and CDR2 FQNEAQ (reference sequence). This CDR3 is 14 amino acids long. The CDR3 here is CASSLAERKGEQYF. CDR3 sequence (DNA): TGTGCCAGCAGCTTAGCGGAAAGGAAGGGCGAGCAGTACTTC.

The V and J genes are TRBV7-9 and TRBJ1-6, with D possibly being TRBD1 (5 bases). CDR1 is SEHNR, CDR2 FQNEAQ, per germline (reference sequence). The CDR3 sequence is 17 residues long. V was shortened by 1 base and J by 3 bases, with 13 bases between the two germline ends. The CDR3 nucleotides are TGTGCCAGCAGCTTAGTAGCCTTGGGGGACTATAATTCACCCCTCCACTTT. It translates to CASSLVALGDYNSPLHF. The full variable domain, with the rest looked up from reference TRBV7-9 and TRBJ1-6, is DTGVSQNPRHKITKRGQNVTFRCDPISEHNRLYWYRQTLGQGPEFLTYFQNEAQLEKSRLLSDRFSAERPKGSFSTLEIQRTEQGDSAMYLCASSLVALGDYNSPLHFGNGTRLTVT.

The rearrangement uses TRBV6-2 or TRBV6-3 and TRBJ1-5, with 11 positions matching TRBD1. Trimming removed 5 bases from V and 2 bases from J; junction bases left unmatched: 5. The germline V gene has CDR1 MNHEY and CDR2 SVGEGT. The CDR3 totals 16 residues. The DNA for the CDR3 is TGTGCCAGCAGTCAAGGGGACAGGGGGGGCAATCAGCCCCAGCATTTT. It specifies CASSQGDRGGNQPQHF.

This clonotype appeared a few times. The J gene is TRBJ1-4, the V gene TRBV29-1; D is possibly TRBD1 (5 bases). CDR1 is SQVTM and CDR2 is ANQGSEA in the germline V gene. V was trimmed by 7 bases and J by 6 bases, leaving 12 bases between them. This CDR3 contains 12 residues. Here the CDR3 DNA reads TGCAGCGGTGGTCGAGGGGATGAAAAACTGTTTTTT. This encodes CSGGRGDEKLFF. Supplemented by reference TRBV29-1 and TRBJ1-4, the full variable domain reads SAVISQKPSRDICQRGTSLTIQCQVDSQVTMMFWYRQQPGQSLTLIATANQGSEATYESGFVIDKFPISRPNLTFSTLTVSNMSPEDSSIYLCSGGRGDEKLFFGSGTQLSVL.

In its sample, this clonotype was seen a few times. The chain combines TRBV18 with TRBJ1-1; 8 bases fit TRBD1. The CDR3 is 15 residues long. V was pared by 3 bases and J by 1 base, with 4 bases of the junction left unmatched. CDR1 and CDR2 (germline): KGHSH, LQKENI. The CDR3 spells CASSPGQVENTEAFF. Written as DNA, the CDR3 is TGTGCCAGCTCACCGGGACAGGTAGAGAACACTGAAGCTTTCTTT.

This rearrangement joins TRBV4-3 to TRBJ1-3; D not resolved. CDR3 length: 15 residues. Trimming pared 0 bases from V and 1 base from J, leaving 7 bases between. Germline V gives CDR1 LGHNA, CDR2 YSLEER. Here the CDR3 reads CASSQDMGSGNTIYF. The CDR3 nucleotides read TGCGCCAGCAGCCAAGATATGGGATCTGGAAACACCATATATTTT.

The chain links TRBV6-1 to TRBJ1-1, with a tentative D call TRBD1 (5 bases). The V gene lost 3 bases and the J gene lost 4 bases, with 12 bases spanning the gap. The length of the CDR3 is 14 residues. CDR1 is MNHNS and CDR2 is SASEGT in the germline V gene. Here the CDR3 DNA reads TGTGCCAGCAGTGAGCTGGAGGGGTTCACTGAAGCTTTCTTT. Protein sequence: CASSELEGFTEAFF.

This CDR3 reads CASSARAGRTEAFF. In nucleotides, the CDR3 is TGTGCCAGCAGCGCAAGGGCAGGGAGGACTGAAGCTTTCTTT. V gene TRBV12-3 or TRBV12-4 combines with J gene TRBJ1-1; D might be TRBD1 (5 bases). V lost 6 bases, J lost 5 bases, and 16 bases lay in between. The CDR3 runs to 14 residues.

This clonotype turned up a few times. The chain employs TRBV20-1 and TRBJ2-5; D gene uncertain. In germline, CDR1 is DFQATT, CDR2 SNEGSKA (reference sequence). The CDR3 extends over 12 amino acids. Trimming removed 4 bases from V and 4 bases from J, with 10 bases in between. CDR3 region: CSANWVAETQYF. The DNA of the CDR3 is TGCAGTGCTAATTGGGTAGCAGAGACCCAGTACTTC.

The chain carries TRBV7-2 and TRBJ1-5; TRBD1 matches 7 bases. Germline V CDR1 and CDR2: SGHTA, FQGNSA. V dropped 1 base and J dropped 4; count of bases not matched to a gene: 4. CDR3 length equals 15 residues. CDR3 sequence reads: CASSLGIQGNQPQHF. In DNA, the CDR3 is TGTGCCAGCAGCTTAGGGATACAGGGGAATCAGCCCCAGCATTTT.

This clonotype is labeled medium-sized. This chain joins TRBV7-2 and TRBJ2-3, with TRBD2 identical over 12 bases. The ends lost 3 bases at V and 1 base at J; junction bases unmatched: 8. The CDR3 has 18 amino acids. Per the germline V gene, CDR1 is SGHTA and CDR2 is FQGNSA. The CDR3 here is CASSLSLAGGRGTDTQYF. The CDR3 nucleotides are TGTGCCAGCAGCTTGTCGCTAGCGGGGGGGCGTGGCACAGATACGCAGTATTTT. Complete variable domain (other parts from reference TRBV7-2 and TRBJ2-3): GAGVSQSPSNKVTEKGKDVELRCDPISGHTALYWYRQSLGQGLEFLIYFQGNSAPDKSGLPSDRFSAERTGGSVSTLTIQRTQQEDSAVYLCASSLSLAGGRGTDTQYFGPGTRLTVL.

The chain links TRBV5-1 to TRBJ1-3; 7 bases line up with TRBD1. Looked up from germline, CDR1 is SGHRS and CDR2 is YFSETQ. This CDR3 contains 15 residues. The ends lost 4 bases at V and 0 bases at J; junction bases unmatched: 4. CDR3 coding DNA: TGCGCCAGCAGCCCGGGGACAGCCTCTGGAAACACCATATATTTT. Translating gives CASSPGTASGNTIYF.

This clonotype was picked up a small number of times. The chain carries TRBV6-5 and TRBJ1-1; D gene ambiguous. The V end lost 3 bases, the J end lost 4 bases, and 9 bases lay between the germline ends. In germline, CDR1 is MNHEY, CDR2 SVGAGI. The CDR3 is 13 amino acids. The CDR3 reads CASSYQGITEAFF. The CDR3 nucleotides are TGTGCCAGCAGTTATCAAGGGATCACTGAAGCTTTCTTT.

This chain links TRBV6-5 with TRBJ1-1; D may be TRBD1 (5 bases). The V and J ends lost 3 bases and 6 bases respectively, with 14 bases between them. The germline V gene has CDR1 MNHEY and CDR2 SVGAGI. The CDR3 has 14 residues. CDR3 bases: TGTGCCAGCAGTTATGGGACGGACTTAGCTGAAGCTTTCTTT. As protein: CASSYGTDLAEAFF.

This clonotype appeared a few times. CDR3: CASSQDPDSYTF. The CDR3 DNA reads as TGTGCCAGCAGCCAAGATCCCGACAGCTACACCTTC. The rearrangement links TRBV3-1 to TRBJ1-2; D is undetermined. The CDR3 has 12 residues. The ends were cut back, 0 bases at V and 9 bases at J, with 8 bases in the middle. Germline CDR1 LGHDT, CDR2 YNNKEL (reference sequence).

V usage is TRBV6-5 and J usage is TRBJ2-5; D not resolved. This CDR3 is 16 amino acids long. CDR1 is MNHEY and CDR2 is SVGAGI in the germline V gene. Trimming stripped 0 bases from V and 2 bases from J, with 13 bases between. This CDR3 is CASSYSTLTIQETQYF. CDR3 DNA sequence: TGTGCCAGCAGTTACTCGACACTCACAATTCAAGAGACCCAGTACTTC.

This CDR3 reads CASSQPKRADTQYF. The CDR3 region has the DNA TGCGCCAGCAGCCAGCCGAAAAGGGCAGATACGCAGTATTTT. The gene calls are TRBV5-1 and TRBJ2-3; D uncertain. The CDR3 loop spans 14 amino acids. Germline CDR1 and CDR2: SGHRS and YFSETQ. Trimming cost V 4 bases and J 4 bases, with 13 bases left between them.

This clonotype was found a few times. This sequence joins TRBV4-3 and TRBJ1-4; perhaps TRBD1 as D (5 bases). Germline V CDR1 and CDR2: LGHNA, YSLEER. The length of the CDR3 is 15 residues. Trimming stripped 0 bases from V and 2 bases from J, with 7 bases between. CDR3 amino acids: CASSQDRQTNEKLFF. DNA of the CDR3: TGCGCCAGCAGCCAAGATCGACAGACTAATGAAAAACTGTTTTTT.

This clonotype was observed once. The chain uses TRBV3-1 and TRBJ2-1; no reliable D call. The CDR3 consists of 12 residues. Germline V gene data show CDR1 as LGHDT and CDR2 as YNNKEL (reference sequence). Trimming took 5 bases from V and 7 from J, leaving 9 bases between them. The CDR3 coding sequence is TGTGCCAGCAGCAATTCCCTAAATGAGCAGTTCTTC. Its translation is CASSNSLNEQFF.

This clonotype was observed many times. The chain carries TRBV7-2 and TRBJ1-2; 8 bases are a match to TRBD1. V lost 1 base and J lost 9; bases outside the gene matches: 4. Per germline, CDR1 SGHTA and CDR2 FQGNSA. The CDR3 contains 13 residues. CDR3 amino acids: CASSLVQGGSYTF. CDR3 DNA sequence: TGTGCCAGCAGCTTAGTACAGGGGGGGAGCTACACCTTC.

This clonotype is a singleton in its sample. This chain connects TRBV7-2 to TRBJ2-5, with D perhaps TRBD2 (7 bases). The CDR3 sequence is 16 residues long. Deletions cut 1 base from V and 1 base from J, with 13 bases between. The germline V gene encodes CDR1 SGHTA and CDR2 FQGNSA. The CDR3 reads CASSLGGGPLQETQYF. CDR3 DNA sequence: TGTGCCAGCAGCTTAGGCGGGGGCCCTCTCCAAGAGACCCAGTACTTC.

The chain combines TRBV12-3 or TRBV12-4 with TRBJ1-5, with 7 bases fitting TRBD1. The CDR3 has 15 residues. J lost 6 bases, V lost 2 bases, and 7 bases had no gene match. CDR3 nucleotide sequence: TGTGCCAGCAGTTTAACCCCACAGGGGAGTCAGCCCCAGCATTTT. This sequence encodes CASSLTPQGSQPQHF.

This chain connects TRBV25-1 to TRBJ2-4; perhaps D is TRBD1 or TRBD2 (5 bases each). Per the germline V gene, CDR1 is MGHDK and CDR2 is SYGVNS. V was pared by 8 bases and J by 14 bases, with 13 bases between. CDR3 length equals 10 residues. The CDR3 protein is CASAGTPEYF. The CDR3 nucleotides read TGTGCCAGCGCCGGGACGCCCGAGTACTTC.

This clonotype appeared a few times. The chain has TRBV20-1 and TRBJ1-5, with a possible D match to TRBD1 (5 bases). CDR1 DFQATT and CDR2 SNEGSKA come from the germline V gene (reference sequence). The germline V and J ends were trimmed by 6 bases and 4 bases, with 19 bases remaining between them. The CDR3 covers 15 residues. The DNA for the CDR3 is TGCAGTGCCATAAACGCCGGGACGGGGAATCAGCCCCAGCATTTT. Protein product: CSAINAGTGNQPQHF.

This clonotype was detected a few times. The CDR3 loop reads CASSLTRGVDSPLHF. The CDR3 DNA sequence: TGTGCCAGCAGCTTGACCCGGGGTGTGGATTCACCCCTCCACTTT. V gene TRBV5-6 combines with J gene TRBJ1-6; unclear D gene. The germline V and J ends were trimmed by 1 base and 8 bases, with 13 bases remaining between them. Per germline, CDR1 SGHDT and CDR2 YYEEEE. The CDR3 length is 15 residues.

V usage is TRBV20-1 and J usage is TRBJ2-1; D uncertain. Trimming left V 1 base short and J 0 bases short, with 13 bases between. This CDR3 has 16 residues. CDR1 is DFQATT, CDR2 SNEGSKA, per germline (reference sequence). This CDR3 reads CSARALRLSSYNEQFF. The CDR3 region has the DNA TGCAGTGCTAGAGCACTCCGACTTAGCTCCTACAATGAGCAGTTCTTC.